These T cell receptor beta chains were read from a single sample in a study of T cells in Graves' hyperthyroidism and ophthalmopathy. MiXCR, applied by TCRdb to the multiplex PCR reads, yields one record per CDR3 protein. The sample carries some 740,000 distinct CDR3 sequences, around 13% recorded once. The sample consisted of blood. These TCRs come from a woman under 30 with Graves' hyperthyroidism. Both conserved end residues are part of each CDR3. The D gene is left open where the match is weak. Rows may omit the clone size; those that give it use once, few, many or a size class.

d_gene: -
len: 16
abundance: many
j_gene: TRBJ2-7
v_gene: TRBV10-2
CDR3nt: TGCGCCAGCAGTGAGTCGGACAGGACTAGCAGATACGAGCAGTACTTC
CDR3aa: CASSESDRTSRYEQYF

d_gene: -
len: 15
abundance: many
j_gene: TRBJ2-1
v_gene: TRBV28
CDR3nt: TGTGCCAGCAGTTTAAGAGGGGGACTCCTCAATGAGCAGTTCTTC
CDR3aa: CASSLRGGLLNEQFF

d_gene: TRBD2
len: 20
abundance: -
j_gene: TRBJ2-1
v_gene: TRBV13
CDR3nt: TGTGCCAGCAGCCAGACGGGGGGAGGGATTGGCGGGAGCTCCTACAATGAGCAGTTCTTC
CDR3aa: CASSQTGGGIGGSSYNEQFF

d_gene: TRBD2
len: 14
abundance: many
j_gene: TRBJ2-1
v_gene: TRBV20-1
CDR3nt: TGCAGTGCTAGGACTAGCGGGAGGGGAAATGAGCAGTTCTTC
CDR3aa: CSARTSGRGNEQFF

d_gene: -
len: 14
abundance: -
j_gene: TRBJ2-7
v_gene: TRBV19
CDR3nt: TGTGCCAGTAGTATGCACGGGGTCCCCTACGAGCAGTACTTC
CDR3aa: CASSMHGVPYEQYF

d_gene: TRBD2
len: 20
abundance: few
j_gene: TRBJ2-2
v_gene: TRBV19
CDR3nt: TGTGCCAGTACGCCCCCAGGGGGAGCGGGAGGGCCTACGGACACCGGGGAGCTGTTTTTT
CDR3aa: CASTPPGGAGGPTDTGELFF

d_gene: -
len: 15
abundance: few
j_gene: TRBJ2-7
v_gene: TRBV5-1
CDR3nt: TGCGCCAGCACCTTAGGGTCAGGAATGGACTACGAGCAGTACTTC
CDR3aa: CASTLGSGMDYEQYF

d_gene: TRBD2
len: 16
abundance: many
j_gene: TRBJ2-7
v_gene: TRBV20-1
CDR3nt: TGCAGTGCTAGAGATTTCTCGGGACTAGCGCCCTACGAGCAGTACTTC
CDR3aa: CSARDFSGLAPYEQYF

d_gene: TRBD2
len: 16
abundance: -
j_gene: TRBJ2-5
v_gene: TRBV27
CDR3nt: TGTGCCAGCAGTTTATACGGCGGGGGGGTCCAAGAGACCCAGTACTTC
CDR3aa: CASSLYGGGVQETQYF

d_gene: -
len: 14
abundance: few
j_gene: TRBJ1-1
v_gene: TRBV29-1
CDR3nt: TGCAGCGTCCTCGCACGGGGGCCAAACACTGAAGCTTTCTTT
CDR3aa: CSVLARGPNTEAFF

d_gene: -
len: 12
abundance: many
j_gene: TRBJ1-1
v_gene: TRBV30
CDR3nt: TGTGCCTGGAAGGGAGGGGACACTGAAGCTTTCTTT
CDR3aa: CAWKGGDTEAFF

d_gene: TRBD1
len: 14
abundance: many
j_gene: TRBJ1-2
v_gene: TRBV6-2/TRBV6-3
CDR3nt: TGTGCCAGCAGTTACCAGGGGGGCGACTATGGCTACACCTTC
CDR3aa: CASSYQGGDYGYTF

d_gene: -
len: 18
abundance: many
j_gene: TRBJ2-1
v_gene: TRBV20-1
CDR3nt: TGCAGTGCTAGAGGGGAGACTCCAGATAAGGGGCCCTACAATGAGCAGTTCTTC
CDR3aa: CSARGETPDKGPYNEQFF

d_gene: -
len: 12
abundance: many
j_gene: TRBJ2-3
v_gene: TRBV20-1
CDR3nt: TGCAGTGCTAGTAGGGGGACGGGTACGCAGTATTTT
CDR3aa: CSASRGTGTQYF

d_gene: -
len: 16
abundance: many
j_gene: TRBJ2-2
v_gene: TRBV24-1
CDR3nt: TGTGCCACCAGTGATTTGGCTAGCTTTCACACCGGGGAGCTGTTTTTT
CDR3aa: CATSDLASFHTGELFF

d_gene: TRBD2
len: 17
abundance: -
j_gene: TRBJ2-1
v_gene: TRBV5-1
CDR3nt: TGCGCCAGCAGCTCCCAAGGACTAGCGGGGGATCGGGGTGAGCAGTTCTTC
CDR3aa: CASSSQGLAGDRGEQFF

d_gene: -
len: 16
abundance: few
j_gene: TRBJ2-1
v_gene: TRBV4-2
CDR3nt: TGTGCCAGCAGCCGCAAGCCCGGGACAAGTTACAATGAGCAGTTCTTC
CDR3aa: CASSRKPGTSYNEQFF

d_gene: -
len: 13
abundance: few
j_gene: TRBJ2-1
v_gene: TRBV7-3
CDR3nt: TGTGCCAGCAGCCGGCGTAGGTCGGAGGGGCAGTTCTTC
CDR3aa: CASSRRRSEGQFF

d_gene: TRBD1
len: 16
abundance: few
j_gene: TRBJ2-7
v_gene: TRBV12-3/TRBV12-4
CDR3nt: TGTGCCACCTCTTCCGCCGGGACAGGGGTTTTGTACGAGCAGTACTTC
CDR3aa: CATSSAGTGVLYEQYF

d_gene: -
len: 11
abundance: many
j_gene: TRBJ2-7
v_gene: TRBV6-2/TRBV6-3
CDR3nt: TGTGCCAGCAGTTACTCCGAGCGGCAGTACTTC
CDR3aa: CASSYSERQYF

d_gene: TRBD2
len: 18
abundance: -
j_gene: TRBJ2-1
v_gene: TRBV6-5
CDR3nt: TGTGCCAGCAGTTACTCCTCCGGGACTAGCGGGTCCTACAATGAGCAGTTCTTC
CDR3aa: CASSYSSGTSGSYNEQFF

d_gene: TRBD1
len: 12
abundance: few
j_gene: TRBJ1-2
v_gene: TRBV9
CDR3nt: TGTGCCAGCAGCAACCGGGACAGTGGCTACACCTTC
CDR3aa: CASSNRDSGYTF

d_gene: -
len: 15
abundance: few
j_gene: TRBJ2-7
v_gene: TRBV6-2/TRBV6-3
CDR3nt: TGTGCCAGCCGGGAAGGGCGGGACATCCCCTACGAGCAGTACTTC
CDR3aa: CASREGRDIPYEQYF

d_gene: -
len: 13
abundance: many
j_gene: TRBJ2-7
v_gene: TRBV9
CDR3nt: TGTGCCAGCAGCGTAGGGGCTTCCTACGAGCAGTACTTC
CDR3aa: CASSVGASYEQYF